This T cell receptor (beta chain) was obtained from a study of lymphopenia after photon versus proton radiotherapy. Looked up from germline, CDR1 is LNHNV and CDR2 is YYDKDF (reference sequence). V was trimmed by 1 base and J by 3 bases, leaving 3 bases between them. This CDR3 spans 12 amino acids. To note about this clone: Its cognate antigen is unknown.

Clones were sequenced by immunoSEQ multiplex PCR, and TCRdb holds only the in-frame ones, with some missing. The sample shows approximately 31,000 clones, roughly 84% of them seen only once. Overall study results and limits: A bigger post-nadir fall in TCR diversity correlated inversely with survival time in deceased patients. Authors raise, but do not show, better survival with proton therapy. After the lymphocyte nadir, photon-treated repertoires showed oligoclonal expansion, especially of CD8+ Temra cells.

The sample here was peripheral blood, taken from a patient treated with proton-based radiotherapy. The chain is built from TRBV15 and TRBJ1-2; no definite D call. This TCR came from a woman aged 70-85 years with pancreatic cancer. CDR3 nucleotide sequence: TGTGCCACCAGCAGAGTGGACTATGGCTACACCTTC. This gives the protein CATSRVDYGYTF.